This TCR beta chain was sequenced during a study of T-cell memory formation after mild COVID-19. Across the study: TCR clusters mostly belonged to single donors. The study's findings and limits: In pre-infection memory, a portion of responding clones appeared, which suggested that cross-reactive memory joined. The authors did not confirm SARS-CoV-2 specificity of second-wave clones peaking day 37. Among clones contracting day 15 to 85, CD4/CD8 was balanced, whereas later expanders leaned CD4+.

As to this clonotype: Its antigen is not known.

In germline, CDR1 is LGHNA, CDR2 YNFKEQ. CDR3 size: 15 residues. V was trimmed by 4 bases and J by 2 bases, leaving 15 bases between them. TCRdb fed the 5' RACE reads into MiXCR, producing one record per CDR3 protein. The sample gives 300,000 to 400,000 distinct CDR3 sequences, over 10% of which show up once; over 20% is in the top ten. The V gene is TRBV4-2, the J gene TRBJ2-7; a possible D gene is TRBD2 (7 bases). The sequence was collected from a man between 18 and 29 years old who had mild COVID-19 (a few samples of this study predate the infection). Cell type and time point are not known. The sequencing sample was made of PBMCs or a T cell subset sorted from them (not recorded which). The CDR3 is CASSLGRGGTYEQYV. The CDR3 region has the DNA TGTGCCAGCAGCCTCGGAAGGGGGGGGACCTACGAGCAGTACGTC.